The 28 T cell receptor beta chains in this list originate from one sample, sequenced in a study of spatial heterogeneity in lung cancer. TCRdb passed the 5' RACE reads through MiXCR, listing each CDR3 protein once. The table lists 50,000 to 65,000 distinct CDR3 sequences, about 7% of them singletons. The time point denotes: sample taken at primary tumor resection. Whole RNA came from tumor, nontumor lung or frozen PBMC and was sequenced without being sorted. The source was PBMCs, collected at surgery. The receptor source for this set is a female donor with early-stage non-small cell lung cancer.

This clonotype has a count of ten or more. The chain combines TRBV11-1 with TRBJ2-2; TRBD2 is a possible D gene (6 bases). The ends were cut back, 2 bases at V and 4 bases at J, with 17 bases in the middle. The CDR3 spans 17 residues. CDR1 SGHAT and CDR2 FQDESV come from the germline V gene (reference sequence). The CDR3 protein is CASSLRSRGKSTGELFF. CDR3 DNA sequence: TGTGCCAGCAGCTTAAGGTCTCGGGGGAAGTCCACCGGGGAGCTGTTTTTT.

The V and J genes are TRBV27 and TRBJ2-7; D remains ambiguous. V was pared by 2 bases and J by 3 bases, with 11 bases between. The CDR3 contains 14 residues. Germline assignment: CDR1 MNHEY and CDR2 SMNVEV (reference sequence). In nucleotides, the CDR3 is TGTGCCAGCAGTTTAGGACCCAAGAGCTACGAGCAGTACTTC. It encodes CASSLGPKSYEQYF.

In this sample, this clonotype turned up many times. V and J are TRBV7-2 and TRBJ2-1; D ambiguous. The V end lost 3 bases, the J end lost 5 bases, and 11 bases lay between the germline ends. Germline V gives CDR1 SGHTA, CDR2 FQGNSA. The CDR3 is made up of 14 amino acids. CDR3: CASSFYGRHNEQFF. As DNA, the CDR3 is TGTGCCAGCAGCTTCTACGGGCGGCACAATGAGCAGTTCTTC.

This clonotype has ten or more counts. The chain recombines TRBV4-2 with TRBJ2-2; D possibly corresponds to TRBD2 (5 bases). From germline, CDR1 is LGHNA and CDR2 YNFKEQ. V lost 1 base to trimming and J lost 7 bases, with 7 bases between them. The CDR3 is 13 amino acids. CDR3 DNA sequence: TGTGCCAGCAGCCAAGTGCGGGTCGGGGAGCTGTTTTTT. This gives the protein CASSQVRVGELFF.

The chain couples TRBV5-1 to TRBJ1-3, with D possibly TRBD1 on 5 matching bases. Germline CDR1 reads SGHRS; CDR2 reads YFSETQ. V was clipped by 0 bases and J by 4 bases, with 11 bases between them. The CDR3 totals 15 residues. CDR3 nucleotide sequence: TGCGCCAGCAGCTTGGTACAGGCCAGCGGAAACACCATATATTTT. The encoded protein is CASSLVQASGNTIYF.

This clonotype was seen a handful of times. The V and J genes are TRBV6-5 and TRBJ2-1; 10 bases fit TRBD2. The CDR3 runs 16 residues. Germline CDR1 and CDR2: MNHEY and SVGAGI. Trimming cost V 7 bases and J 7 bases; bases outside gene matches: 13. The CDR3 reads CASTSIGLAAKNEQFF. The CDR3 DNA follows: TGTGCCAGCACCTCAATCGGACTAGCGGCAAAAAATGAGCAGTTCTTC.

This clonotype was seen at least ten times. The CDR3 here is CASSAPEQGNYGYTF. CDR3 sequence (DNA): TGTGCCAGTAGTGCCCCCGAACAGGGCAACTATGGCTACACCTTC. This sequence joins TRBV19 and TRBJ1-2; a weak D match, TRBD1 (6 bases). The germline gives CDR1 LNHDA, CDR2 SQIVND (reference sequence). Between the trimmed V and J ends, which lost 5 bases and 2 bases, there was a span of 15 bases. CDR3 size: 15 residues.

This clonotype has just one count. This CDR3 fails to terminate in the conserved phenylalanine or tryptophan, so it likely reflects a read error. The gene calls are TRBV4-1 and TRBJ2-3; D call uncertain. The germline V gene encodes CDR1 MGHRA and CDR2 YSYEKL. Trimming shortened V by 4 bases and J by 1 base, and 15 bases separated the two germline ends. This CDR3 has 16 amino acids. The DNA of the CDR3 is TGCGCCAGCAGCCCAGAAATGGGGTGGGGCACAGATACGCAGTATATT. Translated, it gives CASSPEMGWGTDTQYI.

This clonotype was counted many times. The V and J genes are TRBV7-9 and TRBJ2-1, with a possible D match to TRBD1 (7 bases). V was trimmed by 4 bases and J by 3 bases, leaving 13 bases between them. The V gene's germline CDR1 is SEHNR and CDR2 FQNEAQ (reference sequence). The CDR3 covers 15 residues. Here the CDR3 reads CASSSRQGGYNEQFF. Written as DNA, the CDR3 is TGTGCCAGCAGCTCTCGACAGGGAGGCTACAATGAGCAGTTCTTC.

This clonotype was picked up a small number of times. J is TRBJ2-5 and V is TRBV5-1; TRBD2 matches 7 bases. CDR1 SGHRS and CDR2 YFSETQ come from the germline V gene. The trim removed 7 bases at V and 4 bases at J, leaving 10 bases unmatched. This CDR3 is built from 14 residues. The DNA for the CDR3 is TGCGCCAGCCGACTAGCCGGCGGTTTAGAGACCCAGTACTTC. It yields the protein CASRLAGGLETQYF.

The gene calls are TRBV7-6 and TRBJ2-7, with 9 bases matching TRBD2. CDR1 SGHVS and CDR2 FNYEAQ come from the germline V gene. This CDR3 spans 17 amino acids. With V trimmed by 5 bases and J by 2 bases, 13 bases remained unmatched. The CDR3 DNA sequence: TGTGCCAGCAGCACCCAAGGAGAGGCGGGGGGGCCCTACGAGCAGTACTTC. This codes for CASSTQGEAGGPYEQYF.

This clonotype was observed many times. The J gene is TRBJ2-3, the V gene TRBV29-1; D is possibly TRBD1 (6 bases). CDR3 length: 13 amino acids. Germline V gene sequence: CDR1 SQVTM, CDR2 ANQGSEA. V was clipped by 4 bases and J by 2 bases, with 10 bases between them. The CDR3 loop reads CSVVMGATDTQYF. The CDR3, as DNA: TGCAGCGTTGTAATGGGGGCCACAGATACGCAGTATTTT.

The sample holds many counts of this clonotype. CDR3 sequence (DNA): TGCAGTGCTACAACGCGACTAGCGGGGGGACCGACGACCTACGAGCAGTACTTC. Amino acids: CSATTRLAGGPTTYEQYF. This chain joins TRBV20-1 and TRBJ2-7; 13 nucleotides agree with TRBD2. The germline gives CDR1 DFQATT, CDR2 SNEGSKA (reference sequence). CDR3 length: 18 amino acids. With 4 bases clipped from V and 2 bases from J, the junction kept 14 bases outside the gene matches.

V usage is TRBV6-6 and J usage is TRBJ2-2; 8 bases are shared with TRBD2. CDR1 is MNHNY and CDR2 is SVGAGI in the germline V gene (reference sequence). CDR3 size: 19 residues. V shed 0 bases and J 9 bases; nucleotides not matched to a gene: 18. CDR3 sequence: CASSYSAGFSGGVTWELFF. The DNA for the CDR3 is TGTGCCAGCAGTTACTCGGCGGGATTCAGCGGGGGAGTTACCTGGGAGCTGTTTTTT.

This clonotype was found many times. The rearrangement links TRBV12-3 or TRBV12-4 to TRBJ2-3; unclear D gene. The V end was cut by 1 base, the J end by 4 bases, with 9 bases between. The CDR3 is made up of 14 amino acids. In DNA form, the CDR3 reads TGTGCCAGCAGTTTAGGCGCAAGGGCAGATACGCAGTATTTT. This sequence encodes CASSLGARADTQYF.

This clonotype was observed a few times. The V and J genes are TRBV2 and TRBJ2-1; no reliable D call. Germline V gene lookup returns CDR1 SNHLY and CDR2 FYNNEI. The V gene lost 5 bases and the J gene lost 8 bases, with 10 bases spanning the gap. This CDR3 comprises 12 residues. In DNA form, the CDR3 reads TGTGCCAGCAGTTGGAGTTACGATGAGCAGTTCTTC. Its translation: CASSWSYDEQFF.

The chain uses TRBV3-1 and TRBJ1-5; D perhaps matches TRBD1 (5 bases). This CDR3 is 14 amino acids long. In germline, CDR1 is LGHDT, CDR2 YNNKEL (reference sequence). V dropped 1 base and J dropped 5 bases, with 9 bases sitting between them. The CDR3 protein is CASSQVAGDQPQHF. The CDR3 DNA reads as TGTGCCAGCAGCCAAGTAGCGGGGGATCAGCCCCAGCATTTT. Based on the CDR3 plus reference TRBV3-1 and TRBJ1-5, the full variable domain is DTAVSQTPKYLVTQMGNDKSIKCEQNLGHDTMYWYKQDSKKFLKIMFSYNNKELIINETVPNRFSPKSPDKAHLNLHINSLELGDSAVYFCASSQVAGDQPQHFGDGTRLSIL.

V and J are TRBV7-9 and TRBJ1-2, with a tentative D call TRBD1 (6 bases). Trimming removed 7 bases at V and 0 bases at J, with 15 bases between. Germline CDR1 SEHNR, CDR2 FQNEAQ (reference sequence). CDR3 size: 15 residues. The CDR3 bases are TGTGCCAGCAACGGCGGACAGAGAGCTAACTATGGCTACACCTTC. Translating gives CASNGGQRANYGYTF. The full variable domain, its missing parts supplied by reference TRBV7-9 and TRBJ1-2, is DTGVSQNPRHKITKRGQNVTFRCDPISEHNRLYWYRQTLGQGPEFLTYFQNEAQLEKSRLLSDRFSAERPKGSFSTLEIQRTEQGDSAMYLCASNGGQRANYGYTFGSGTRLTVV.

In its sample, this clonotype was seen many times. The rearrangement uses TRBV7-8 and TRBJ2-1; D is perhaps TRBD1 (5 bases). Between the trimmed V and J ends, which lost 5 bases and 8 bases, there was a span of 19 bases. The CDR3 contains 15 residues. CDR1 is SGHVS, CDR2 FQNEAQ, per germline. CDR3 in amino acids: CASSQEPGRADEQFF. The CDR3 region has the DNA TGTGCCAGCAGCCAAGAGCCGGGCAGGGCGGATGAGCAGTTCTTC.

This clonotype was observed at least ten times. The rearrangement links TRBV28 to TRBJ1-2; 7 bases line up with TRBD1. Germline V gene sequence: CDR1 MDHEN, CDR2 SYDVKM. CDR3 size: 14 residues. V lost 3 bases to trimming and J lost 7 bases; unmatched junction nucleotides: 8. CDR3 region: CASSFPGQQFGYTF. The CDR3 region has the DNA TGTGCCAGCAGTTTTCCGGGACAGCAATTTGGCTACACCTTC.

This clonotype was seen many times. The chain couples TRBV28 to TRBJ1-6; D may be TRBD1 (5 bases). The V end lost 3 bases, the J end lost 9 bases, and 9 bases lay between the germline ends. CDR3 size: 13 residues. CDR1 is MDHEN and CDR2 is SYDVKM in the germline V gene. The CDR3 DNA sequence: TGTGCCAGCAGTTTTGCAGGGCCTTCACCCCTCCACTTT. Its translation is CASSFAGPSPLHF.

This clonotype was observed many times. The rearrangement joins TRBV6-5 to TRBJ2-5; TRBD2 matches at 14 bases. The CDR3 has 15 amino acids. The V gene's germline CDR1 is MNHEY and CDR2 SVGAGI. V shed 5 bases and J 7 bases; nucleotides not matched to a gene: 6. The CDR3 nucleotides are TGTGCCAGCAGTAGACTAGCGGGGGGGCCAGGGACCCAGTACTTC. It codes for CASSRLAGGPGTQYF.

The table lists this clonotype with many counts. CDR3 amino acids: CASSTGSLLYGYTF. For the CDR3, the DNA is TGTGCCAGCAGTACAGGGTCCCTTTTATATGGCTACACCTTC. The V and J genes are TRBV28 and TRBJ1-2; D perhaps matches TRBD1 (6 bases). The CDR3 is made up of 14 amino acids. V was cut by 5 bases and J by 5 bases, with 15 bases left in between. The germline V gene encodes CDR1 MDHEN and CDR2 SYDVKM.

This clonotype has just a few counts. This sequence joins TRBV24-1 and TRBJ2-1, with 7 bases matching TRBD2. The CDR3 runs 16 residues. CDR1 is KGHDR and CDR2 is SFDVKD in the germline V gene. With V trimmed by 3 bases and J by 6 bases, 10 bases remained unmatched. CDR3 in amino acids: CATSDAGAGIFNEQFF. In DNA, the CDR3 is TGTGCCACCAGTGATGCCGGAGCGGGGATTTTCAATGAGCAGTTCTTC.

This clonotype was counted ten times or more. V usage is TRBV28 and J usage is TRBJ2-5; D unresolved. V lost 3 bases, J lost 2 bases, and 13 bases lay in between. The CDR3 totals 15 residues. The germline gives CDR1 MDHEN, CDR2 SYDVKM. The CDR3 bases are TGTGCCAGCAGTTTTCTGCCTGACCAGCAAGAGACCCAGTACTTC. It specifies CASSFLPDQQETQYF. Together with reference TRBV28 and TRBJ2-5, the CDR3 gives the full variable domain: DVKVTQSSRYLVKRTGEKVFLECVQDMDHENMFWYRQDPGLGLRLIYFSYDVKMKEKGDIPEGYSVSREKKERFSLILESASTNQTSMYLCASSFLPDQQETQYFGPGTRLLVL.

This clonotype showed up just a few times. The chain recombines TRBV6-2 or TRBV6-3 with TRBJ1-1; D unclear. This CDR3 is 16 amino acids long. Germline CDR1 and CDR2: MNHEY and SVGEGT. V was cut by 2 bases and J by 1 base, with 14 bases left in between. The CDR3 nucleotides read TGTGCCAGCAGTTACAAGGTGGGGAGAAGGAACACTGAAGCTTTCTTT. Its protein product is CASSYKVGRRNTEAFF.

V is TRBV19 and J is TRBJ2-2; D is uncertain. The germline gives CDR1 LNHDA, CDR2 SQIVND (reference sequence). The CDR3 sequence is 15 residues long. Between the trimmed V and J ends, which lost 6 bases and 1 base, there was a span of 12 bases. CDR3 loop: CASRGTHLNTGELFF. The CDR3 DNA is TGTGCCAGTAGGGGTACTCATCTGAACACCGGGGAGCTGTTTTTT.

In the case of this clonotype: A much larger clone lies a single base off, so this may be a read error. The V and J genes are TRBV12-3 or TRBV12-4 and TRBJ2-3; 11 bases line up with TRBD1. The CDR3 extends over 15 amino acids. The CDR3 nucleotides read TGTGCCACCAGTGGGGGGACAGGGGGAATAGATACGCAGTATTTT. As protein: CATSGGTGGIDTQYF.